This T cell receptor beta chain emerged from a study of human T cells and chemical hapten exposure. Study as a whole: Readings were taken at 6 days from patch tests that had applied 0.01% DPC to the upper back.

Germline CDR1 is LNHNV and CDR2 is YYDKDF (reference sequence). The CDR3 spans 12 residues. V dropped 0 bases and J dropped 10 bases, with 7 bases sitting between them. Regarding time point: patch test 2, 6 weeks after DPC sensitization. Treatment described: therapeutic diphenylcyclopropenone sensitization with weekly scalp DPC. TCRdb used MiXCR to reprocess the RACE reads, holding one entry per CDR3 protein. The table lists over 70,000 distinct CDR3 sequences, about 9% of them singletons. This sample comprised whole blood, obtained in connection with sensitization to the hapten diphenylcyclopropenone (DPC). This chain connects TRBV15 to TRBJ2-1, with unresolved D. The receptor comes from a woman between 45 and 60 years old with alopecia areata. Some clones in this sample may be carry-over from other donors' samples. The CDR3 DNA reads TGTGCCACCAGCAGAGATTGGGTAGAGCAGTTCTTC. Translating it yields CATSRDWVEQFF.